This T cell receptor (beta chain) came from a study of T cells in Graves' hyperthyroidism and ophthalmopathy. Study observations and caveats: Appearing also in blood were most of the thyroid clonotypes expanded above 0.001.

This clonotype was seen a few times. Antigen: not known. Amplification yielded TCR beta CDR3 regions, with RNA transcripts as the source. HTBI primers were employed in a first-round RT-PCR of the TCR CDR3. TCRdb ran MiXCR on the multiplex PCR reads and lists one entry per CDR3 protein. The sample gives a few hundred thousand distinct CDR3 sequences, around a quarter of which show up once; around 67% is in the top ten. Diagnoses were made from clinical symptoms, serum measures (thyroxine and TRAb), thyroid ultrasound and orbital computed tomography. This CDR3 spans 13 amino acids. Germline V gene data show CDR1 as SQVTM and CDR2 as ANQGSEA. The V and J ends lost 3 bases and 3 bases respectively, with 9 bases between them.

The source material was blood. J is TRBJ2-1 and V is TRBV29-1; D perhaps matches TRBD1 (5 bases). This receptor was identified in a man aged 50 to 59 with Graves' hyperthyroidism. CDR3 protein: CSVEDIGYNEQFF. The CDR3 coding sequence is TGCAGCGTTGAGGACATCGGCTACAATGAGCAGTTCTTC.